Reported below is one T cell receptor beta chain. Its antigen remains unknown. The PCR ran on 60 Vbeta and 13 Jbeta primers. Assay: immunoSEQ multiplex PCR; the TCRdb copy retains only in-frame clones and omits some. The sample records approximately 73,000 clones, approximately 57% being singletons. The V gene's germline CDR1 is SEHNR and CDR2 FQNEAQ (reference sequence). This CDR3 is built from 12 residues. The data originate from a study of cytomegalovirus exposure and HLA in healthy donors. Study summary: Previous work identified 120 million or so unique TCR beta sequences from about 179 million T cells. General observations from the study: Relative to equally common others, HLA-associated TCR beta chains showed greater clonal expansion in a later analysis. Among TCR beta chains, those listed as cytomegalovirus-associated numbered over 150.

Despite likely unrecorded immune exposures, the donors were nominally healthy at the time of sampling. Sequenced input: PBMCs. The TCR originated in a young man in good health and CMV-seropositive. The V gene is TRBV7-9, the J gene TRBJ2-5; D is uncertain. The J call is doubtful: the DNA matches TRBJ2-7 better. This chain's CDR3 is CASSLDPHEQYF. The CDR3 nucleotides are TGTGCCAGCAGCTTAGACCCGCACGAGCAGTACTTC.